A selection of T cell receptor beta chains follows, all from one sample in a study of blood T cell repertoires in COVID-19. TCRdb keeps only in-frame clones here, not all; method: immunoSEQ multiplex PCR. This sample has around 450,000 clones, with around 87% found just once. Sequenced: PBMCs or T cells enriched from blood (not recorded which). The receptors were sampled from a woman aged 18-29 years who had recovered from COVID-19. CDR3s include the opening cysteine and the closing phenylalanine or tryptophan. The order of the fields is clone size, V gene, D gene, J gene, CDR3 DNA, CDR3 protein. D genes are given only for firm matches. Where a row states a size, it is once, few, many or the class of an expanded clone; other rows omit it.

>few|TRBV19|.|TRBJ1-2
TGTGCCAGTAGTATAGAGGAGTTGGATGGCTACACCTTC
CASSIEELDGYTF
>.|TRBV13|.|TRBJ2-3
TGTGCCAGCAGCTCCCCATTTAGCACAGATACGCAGTATTTT
CASSSPFSTDTQYF
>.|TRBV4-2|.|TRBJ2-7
TGTGCCAGCAGCCAAGAAGGGGTCCGGGACTCAGCCTACGAGCAGTACTTC
CASSQEGVRDSAYEQYF
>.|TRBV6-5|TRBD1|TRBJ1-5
TGTGCCAGCAGCCGGGACAGGGACCAGCCCCAGCATTTT
CASSRDRDQPQHF
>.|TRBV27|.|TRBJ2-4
TGTGCCAGCAGTAATGGAGGCGAGGCCAAAAACATTCAGTACTTC
CASSNGGEAKNIQYF
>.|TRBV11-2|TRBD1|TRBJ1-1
TGTGCCAGCAGCAGGGACAGTCCTCTGTTGAACACTGAAGCTTTCTTT
CASSRDSPLLNTEAFF
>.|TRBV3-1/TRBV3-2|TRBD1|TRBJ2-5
TGTGCCAGCAGCCAAGATCCGGACAGGGGGAAACGAGGGGTAGAGACCCAGTACTTC
CASSQDPDRGKRGVETQYF
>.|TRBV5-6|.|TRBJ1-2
TGTGCCAGCAGCTTGGAACAGAAACGGACCTTC
CASSLEQKRTF
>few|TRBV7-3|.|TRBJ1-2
TGTGCCAGCAGCTTAACCGCAGGGGCGATCTACACCTTC
CASSLTAGAIYTF
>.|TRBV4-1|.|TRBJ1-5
TGCGCCAGCAGCCAAGTTGGGGGGGCCAATCAGCCCCAGCATTTT
CASSQVGGANQPQHF
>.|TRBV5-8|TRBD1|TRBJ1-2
TGTGCCAGCAGCCCGGGCGACAGGGGAGGGTATGGCTACACCTTC
CASSPGDRGGYGYTF
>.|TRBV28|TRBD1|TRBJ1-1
TGTGCCAGCAGTCACGGGACAGGGGGCGAAGCTTTCTTT
CASSHGTGGEAFF
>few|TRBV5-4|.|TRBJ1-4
TGTGCCAGCAGCTCCGAAGGGGCGTCCTTAACTAATGAAAAACTGTTTTTT
CASSSEGASLTNEKLFF
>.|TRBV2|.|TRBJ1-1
TGTGCCAGCGTGAGGGATTTGGGAAACACTGAAGCTTTCTTT
CASVRDLGNTEAFF
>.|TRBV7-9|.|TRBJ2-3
TGTGCCAGCAGCCCGAGGGTCAGCTCCCTCACAGATACGCAGTATTTT
CASSPRVSSLTDTQYF
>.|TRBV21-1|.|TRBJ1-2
TGTGCCAGCAGCACTCTACCTATTGACAGTCTGCTTAACTATGGCTACACCTTC
CASSTLPIDSLLNYGYTF
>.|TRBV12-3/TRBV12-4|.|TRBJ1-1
TGTGCCAGCAGTTTGGGGGGGGGAGCTTTCTTT
CASSLGGGAFF
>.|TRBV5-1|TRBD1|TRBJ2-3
TGCGCCAGCAGCTTGTATGGCAGGACAGGGGATACGCAGTATTTT
CASSLYGRTGDTQYF
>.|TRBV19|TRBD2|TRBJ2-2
TGTGCCAGCAGTCCGGGACTAGGTGGTAGAGGGGAGCTGTTTTTT
CASSPGLGGRGELFF
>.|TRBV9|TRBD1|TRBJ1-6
TGTGCCAGCAGCGTAGAGCAGGGGGATTCACCCCTCCACTTT
CASSVEQGDSPLHF
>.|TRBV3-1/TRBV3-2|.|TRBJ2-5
TGTGCCAGCAGCCAAGGGAGCAAGGGGCAAGAGACCCAGTACTTC
CASSQGSKGQETQYF
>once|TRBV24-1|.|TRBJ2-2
TGTGCCATCGCGCAGGAACTTCGCCCCGGGGAGCTGTTTTTT
CAIAQELRPGELFF
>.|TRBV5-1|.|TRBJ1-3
TGCGCCAGCAGCTTGGCGCCGGCGCTACTAGAGAGCTCTGGAAACACCATATATTTT
CASSLAPALLESSGNTIYF
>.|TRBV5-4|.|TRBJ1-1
TGTGCCAGCAGCTTAAGGGGGGGGACTGAAGCTTTCTTT
CASSLRGGTEAFF
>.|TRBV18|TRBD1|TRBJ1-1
TGTGCCAGCTCACCCTTATGGGACAGGGAGGCTTTCTTT
CASSPLWDREAFF
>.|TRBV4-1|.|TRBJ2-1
TGCGCCAGCAGCCAATCCTCTTGGATCCAGCTTGGACATAGTGAGCAGTTCTTC
CASSQSSWIQLGHSEQFF
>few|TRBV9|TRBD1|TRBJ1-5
TGTGCCAGCAGCGTAGCCCAGGGGGTTGATCAGCCCCAGCATTTT
CASSVAQGVDQPQHF
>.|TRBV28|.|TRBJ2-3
TGTGCCAGCGCCGCGGGCGGGACAGATACGCAGTATTTT
CASAAGGTDTQYF
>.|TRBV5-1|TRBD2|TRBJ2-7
TGCGCCAGCACCGCGACCCTAGCGGGCGGGGGCTACGAGCAGTACTTC
CASTATLAGGGYEQYF
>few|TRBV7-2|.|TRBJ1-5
TGTGCCAGCAGCTTAGCGCTGGGGGGGGGCAATCAGCCCCAGCATTTT
CASSLALGGGNQPQHF
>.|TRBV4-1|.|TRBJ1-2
TGCGCCAGCAGCCAAGTAGGCCTTACAGGCACAAGGGGGACCTTC
CASSQVGLTGTRGTF